Each of the 7 T cell receptor beta chains below was sequenced from the same sample in a study of cytomegalovirus exposure and HLA in healthy donors. Primers: 60 Vbeta forward and 13 Jbeta reverse. Assay: immunoSEQ multiplex PCR; the TCRdb copy retains only in-frame clones and omits some. The table lists 80,000 or so clones, 60% to 80% of them singletons, with more than 7% in the top ten. The sequenced sample consisted of PBMCs. Source of these receptors: a woman aged 40 to 50 in good health and CMV-seronegative.

This chain joins TRBV15 and TRBJ1-2, with 8 positions matching TRBD1. V was pared by 0 bases and J by 8 bases, with 8 bases of the junction left unmatched. Per germline, CDR1 LNHNV and CDR2 YYDKDF (reference sequence). The CDR3 consists of 15 residues. CDR3 residues: CATSRDLAGGGGYTF. The CDR3, as DNA: TGTGCCACCAGCAGAGATTTGGCAGGGGGCGGGGGCTACACCTTC.

The V gene is TRBV15, the J gene TRBJ1-2, with a weak D call TRBD1 (6 bases). This CDR3 has 15 amino acids. Germline-derived CDR1 and CDR2 are LNHNV and YYDKDF (reference sequence). Trimming left V 3 bases short and J 5 bases short, with 16 bases between. CDR3: CATSREYQGSYGYTF. DNA of the CDR3: TGTGCCACCAGCAGGGAGTATCAGGGGAGTTATGGCTACACCTTC.

The chain employs TRBV5-1 and TRBJ1-2; a weak D match, TRBD1 (6 bases). The CDR3 extends over 15 amino acids. V lost 1 base and J lost 2, with 12 bases in between. Looked up from germline, CDR1 is SGHRS and CDR2 is YFSETQ. The CDR3 nucleotides are TGCGCCAGCAGCTTGTATAGTGGGGGCAACTATGGCTACACCTTC. Amino acid sequence: CASSLYSGGNYGYTF.

There are a few counts of this clone. The chain couples TRBV7-3 to TRBJ2-5; 12 bases are a match to TRBD2. The V segment lost 5 bases and the J segment 2 bases; nucleotides outside the gene matches: 6. The germline gives CDR1 SGHTA, CDR2 FQGTGA. This CDR3 is 16 amino acids long. DNA for the CDR3: TGTGCCAGCAGCCTTACCGGGACTAGCGGGCAAGAGACCCAGTACTTC. Amino acids: CASSLTGTSGQETQYF.

CDR3 amino acids: CASSLGGNTIYF. The CDR3 bases are TGCGCCAGCAGTCTCGGTGGAAACACCATATATTTT. The rearrangement links TRBV5-1 to TRBJ1-3; no reliable D call. CDR3 length: 12 amino acids. Germline V gives CDR1 SGHRS, CDR2 YFSETQ. Trimming took 5 bases from V and 3 from J, leaving 6 bases between them.

The chain recombines TRBV19 with TRBJ2-3; 7 bases line up with TRBD1. V lost 7 bases and J lost 0; bases outside the gene matches: 7. The CDR3 runs to 15 residues. CDR1 LNHDA and CDR2 SQIVND come from the germline V gene (reference sequence). CDR3 region: CASIPRDSSTDTQYF. DNA for the CDR3: TGTGCCAGTATTCCCCGGGACAGTAGCACAGATACGCAGTATTTT.

The chain combines TRBV28 with TRBJ2-7; 8 bases map to TRBD2. The CDR3 spans 15 residues. From germline, CDR1 is MDHEN and CDR2 SYDVKM. With V trimmed by 5 bases and J by 2 bases, 8 bases remained unmatched. The CDR3 loop reads CASSRSKAGAYEQYF. The CDR3 DNA reads as TGTGCCAGCAGTCGGTCCAAAGCGGGAGCCTACGAGCAGTACTTC.